These 24 T cell receptor beta chains were sequenced from one sample in a study of shared clonotypes between healthy human individuals. Naive CD8 isolation took CD45RO-negative cells positively selected for CCR7 and excluded terminally differentiated effector memory CD45RA+ cells. Some clones are missing from TCRdb's copy, which holds only in-frame ones; the method was immunoSEQ multiplex PCR. The profile shows hundreds of thousands of clones, about 91% of them singletons. The sample taken for sequencing was naive CD8+ T cells sorted from blood. The source of these receptors is a man aged 30 to 39 in good health.

The V and J genes are TRBV27 and TRBJ2-7, with 9 bases aligning to TRBD1. CDR3 size: 15 residues. CDR1 MNHEY and CDR2 SMNVEV come from the germline V gene (reference sequence). The ends lost 8 bases at V and 3 bases at J; junction bases unmatched: 11. The CDR3 nucleotides are TGTGCCAGCGCAAATCCCGGGACAGGGTTCTACGAGCAGTACTTC. It is translated as CASANPGTGFYEQYF.

As concerns this clone: The identical CDR3 is also encoded by other nucleotide sequences in the sample. CDR3 protein: CASSYSTSGYEQYF. Written as DNA, the CDR3 is TGTGCCAGCAGTTATTCGACTAGCGGGTACGAGCAGTACTTC. V gene TRBV6-5 combines with J gene TRBJ2-7; TRBD2 matches 10 bases. The CDR3 has 14 residues. V shed 3 bases and J 4 bases; nucleotides not matched to a gene: 3. Looked up from germline, CDR1 is MNHEY and CDR2 is SVGAGI.

The chain is built from TRBV29-1 and TRBJ1-1, with D hard to call. CDR1 and CDR2 (germline): SQVTM, ANQGSEA. V was shortened by 1 base and J by 4 bases, with 7 bases between the two germline ends. The CDR3 loop spans 12 amino acids. CDR3 loop: CSVEGEGTEAFF. CDR3 sequence (DNA): TGCAGCGTTGAAGGCGAGGGCACTGAAGCTTTCTTT.

V and J are TRBV11-2 and TRBJ2-5; TRBD1 matches 9 bases. Germline V gene data show CDR1 as SGHAT and CDR2 as FQNNGV. J gave up 5 bases and V 5 bases, and 12 bases lay outside the gene matches. The CDR3 contains 16 residues. The CDR3 coding sequence is TGTGCCAGCAGCCCACCCGGGACAGGGAACTCGGAGACCCAGTACTTC. It specifies CASSPPGTGNSETQYF.

V usage is TRBV9 and J usage is TRBJ2-1; possibly TRBD2 for D (7 bases). Germline CDR1 SGDLS, CDR2 YYNGEE. The V end was cut by 1 base, the J end by 3 bases, with 20 bases between. The CDR3 has 18 amino acids. CDR3 sequence: CASSVKQGGSGVYNEQFF. In nucleotides, the CDR3 is TGTGCCAGCAGCGTAAAACAGGGTGGCAGCGGGGTCTACAATGAGCAGTTCTTC.

This sequence joins TRBV4-1 and TRBJ2-7; the match to TRBD2 covers 8 bases. V lost 0 bases, J lost 3 bases, and 4 bases stayed unmatched. The CDR3 has 15 amino acids. Per germline, CDR1 MGHRA and CDR2 YSYEKL. The CDR3 sequence is CASSQEPGRGYEQYF. For the CDR3, the DNA is TGCGCCAGCAGCCAAGAGCCCGGGAGGGGCTACGAGCAGTACTTC.

The chain employs TRBV9 and TRBJ2-7; a possible D gene is TRBD1 (6 bases). This CDR3 has 13 residues. Germline values: CDR1 SGDLS, CDR2 YYNGEE. Trimming pared 3 bases from V and 3 bases from J, leaving 10 bases between. CDR3 sequence (DNA): TGTGCCAGCAGCGCCGAGGGGGACTACGAGCAGTACTTC. It codes for CASSAEGDYEQYF.

V usage is TRBV19 and J usage is TRBJ2-3; tentatively, D is TRBD1 (6 bases). Trimming took 2 bases from V and 6 from J, leaving 12 bases between them. The CDR3 spans 14 residues. Looked up from germline, CDR1 is LNHDA and CDR2 is SQIVND (reference sequence). The CDR3 loop is CASSIFGGGDTQYF. CDR3 coding DNA: TGTGCCAGTAGTATATTTGGGGGCGGCGATACGCAGTATTTT.

This clone has a single count. This rearrangement joins TRBV7-9 to TRBJ2-1, with 15 bases aligning to TRBD2. The germline gives CDR1 SEHNR, CDR2 FQNEAQ (reference sequence). J lost 4 bases, V lost 10 bases, and 17 bases had no gene match. This CDR3 contains 19 residues. The CDR3 DNA sequence: TGTGCCATTACATCAGGACTAGCGGGAGGGCTGTCTACTTACAATGAGCAGTTCTTC. It is translated as CAITSGLAGGLSTYNEQFF.

The chain combines TRBV6-6 with TRBJ2-1; D gene ambiguous. The V end was cut by 0 bases, the J end by 5 bases, with 5 bases between. Per germline, CDR1 MNHNY and CDR2 SVGAGI (reference sequence). The CDR3 spans 13 residues. As DNA, the CDR3 is TGTGCCAGCAGTTACTCCGTCAACAATGAGCAGTTCTTC. This sequence encodes CASSYSVNNEQFF.

The chain is built from TRBV28 and TRBJ1-1; D is unresolved. CDR3 length: 18 residues. CDR1 MDHEN and CDR2 SYDVKM come from the germline V gene. Trimming stripped 2 bases from V and 0 bases from J, with 19 bases between. CDR3: CASSLDSLTLRMNTEAFF. CDR3 in DNA: TGTGCCAGCAGTTTAGATAGCCTAACCCTAAGGATGAACACTGAAGCTTTCTTT. The full variable domain, in which reference TRBV28 and TRBJ1-1 provide the parts outside the CDR3, is DVKVTQSSRYLVKRTGEKVFLECVQDMDHENMFWYRQDPGLGLRLIYFSYDVKMKEKGDIPEGYSVSREKKERFSLILESASTNQTSMYLCASSLDSLTLRMNTEAFFGQGTRLTVV.

V gene TRBV7-7 combines with J gene TRBJ2-7, with D perhaps matching TRBD1 (6 bases). CDR1 and CDR2 (germline): SSHAT, FNYEAQ (reference sequence). V lost 1 base and J 5 bases, leaving 9 bases between the germline ends. The CDR3 is 13 amino acids. This chain's CDR3 is CASSLGAGDEQYF. In nucleotides, the CDR3 is TGTGCCAGCAGCTTAGGCGCAGGGGACGAGCAGTACTTC. The variable domain in full, with the rest retrieved from reference TRBV7-7 and TRBJ2-7, is GAGVSQSPRYKVTKRGQDVTLRCDPISSHATLYWYQQALGQGPEFLTYFNYEAQPDKSGLPSDRFSAERPEGSISTLTIQRTEQRDSAMYRCASSLGAGDEQYFGPGTRLTVT.

The chain employs TRBV4-3 and TRBJ2-1; TRBD1 agrees at 10 bases. Germline CDR1 and CDR2: LGHNA and YSLEER. V shed 3 bases, J shed 3 bases, and the junction held 5 bases outside the gene matches. There are 16 residues in the CDR3. CDR3 in DNA: TGCGCCAGCAGCCAGGACCGGGACAGGGGCTACAATGAGCAGTTCTTC. Its protein is CASSQDRDRGYNEQFF.

The chain couples TRBV7-6 to TRBJ2-5; 9 bases are a match to TRBD2. CDR1 and CDR2 (germline): SGHVS, FNYEAQ. The CDR3 covers 17 residues. With 3 bases clipped from V and 2 bases from J, the junction kept 10 bases outside the gene matches. DNA for the CDR3: TGTGCCAGCAGCTTGTGGAGTAGCGGGAGCGGGCAAGAGACCCAGTACTTC. Protein: CASSLWSSGSGQETQYF.

The V call is TRBV7-9, the J call TRBJ1-1; weak D call: TRBD1 (5 bases). CDR3 length: 15 amino acids. Trimming took off 2 bases at V and 3 bases at J, with 13 bases between the two ends. CDR1 is SEHNR and CDR2 is FQNEAQ in the germline V gene (reference sequence). CDR3 sequence reads: CASSLSQATDTEAFF. DNA for the CDR3: TGTGCCAGCAGCTTATCACAGGCAACTGACACTGAAGCTTTCTTT.

The V and J genes are TRBV5-4 and TRBJ2-3; 13 bases are shared with TRBD2. V gave up 3 bases and J gave up 5 bases; unmatched junction bases: 6. The CDR3 length is 16 residues. In germline, CDR1 is SGHNT, CDR2 YYREEE (reference sequence). The CDR3 reads CASSSTSGRAGDTQYF. The CDR3 DNA is TGTGCCAGCAGCTCCACTAGCGGGAGGGCCGGAGATACGCAGTATTTT.

For the CDR3, the DNA is TGTGCCACCAACGACGGGGGGACTGAAGCTTTCTTT. Residues: CATNDGGTEAFF. The J gene is TRBJ1-1, the V gene TRBV19; D may be TRBD1 (5 bases). Trimming cost V 10 bases and J 5 bases, with 14 bases left between them. The CDR3 has 12 amino acids. The germline V gene has CDR1 LNHDA and CDR2 SQIVND (reference sequence). Filled out from reference TRBV19 and TRBJ1-1, the complete variable domain reads DGGITQSPKYLFRKEGQNVTLSCEQNLNHDAMYWYRQDPGQGLRLIYYSQIVNDFQKGDIAEGYSVSREKKESFPLTVTSAQKNPTAFYLCATNDGGTEAFFGQGTRLTVV.

V usage is TRBV27 and J usage is TRBJ2-7, with TRBD2 matching over 11 bases. CDR3 length: 17 amino acids. Germline CDR1 reads MNHEY; CDR2 reads SMNVEV (reference sequence). V shed 5 bases and J 4 bases; nucleotides not matched to a gene: 13. The CDR3 loop reads CASSTLSGLAALYEQYF. The CDR3 nucleotides read TGTGCCAGCAGTACCCTATCGGGACTAGCGGCATTATACGAGCAGTACTTC.

This chain links TRBV10-3 with TRBJ2-1; D is unresolved. Germline lookup yields CDR1 ENHRY and CDR2 SYGVKD. The V end was cut by 3 bases, the J end by 4 bases, with 10 bases between. CDR3 length: 14 amino acids. CDR3 protein: CAISEGPGYNEQFF. The CDR3 bases are TGTGCCATCAGTGAAGGACCCGGTTACAATGAGCAGTTCTTC.

This chain uses TRBV5-5 with TRBJ2-7; TRBD2 agrees at 14 bases. Germline V gene data show CDR1 as SGHKS and CDR2 as YYEKEE (reference sequence). J was trimmed by 4 bases and V by 3 bases; bases with no gene match: 6. The CDR3 is made up of 16 amino acids. As DNA, the CDR3 is TGTGCCAGCAGCTGGGCCGGGACTAGCGGGAGTTACGAGCAGTACTTC. Residues: CASSWAGTSGSYEQYF. Looking up the rest from reference TRBV5-5 and TRBJ2-7 gives the full variable domain: DAGVTQSPTHLIKTRGQQVTLRCSPISGHKSVSWYQQVLGQGPQFIFQYYEKEERGRGNFPDRFSARQFPNYSSELNVNALLLGDSALYLCASSWAGTSGSYEQYFGPGTRLTVT.

The chain recombines TRBV7-9 with TRBJ2-1; TRBD2 aligns across 7 bases. Germline CDR1 SEHNR, CDR2 FQNEAQ (reference sequence). This CDR3 has 12 amino acids. The junction had 2 bases not matched to a gene; V was cut back by 2 bases and J by 10 bases. The CDR3 DNA is TGTGCCAGCAGCTTAATACTAGCGGAGCAGTTCTTC. As protein: CASSLILAEQFF.

The chain uses TRBV27 and TRBJ2-1; D not certain. From germline, CDR1 is MNHEY and CDR2 SMNVEV (reference sequence). CDR3 length: 14 residues. V was shortened by 5 bases and J by 1 base, with 9 bases between the two germline ends. The CDR3 DNA sequence: TGTGCCAGCAGTATAAGAGGTTCCTACAATGAGCAGTTCTTC. It encodes CASSIRGSYNEQFF.

The chain couples TRBV7-8 to TRBJ2-2; 8 bases are a match to TRBD1. The CDR3 sequence is 17 residues long. V lost 5 bases, J lost 6 bases, and 14 bases stayed unmatched. Germline loops: CDR1 SGHVS, CDR2 FQNEAQ. CDR3: CASSPRLIQGVPGELFF. The DNA of the CDR3 is TGTGCCAGCAGCCCCAGACTTATACAGGGGGTCCCCGGGGAGCTGTTTTTT. Full variable domain (rest looked up from reference TRBV7-8 and TRBJ2-2): GAGVSQSPRYKVAKRGQDVALRCDPISGHVSLFWYQQALGQGPEFLTYFQNEAQLDKSGLPSDRFFAERPEGSVSTLKIQRTQQEDSAVYLCASSPRLIQGVPGELFFGEGSRLTVL.

The CDR3 sequence: CASGETSATDTQYF. CDR3 nucleotides: TGTGCCAGCGGGGAGACTAGCGCGACAGATACGCAGTATTTT. The gene calls are TRBV27 and TRBJ2-3; 8 nucleotides align to TRBD2. The V gene's germline CDR1 is MNHEY and CDR2 SMNVEV (reference sequence). The CDR3 runs to 14 residues. Germline trimming cut 8 bases from V and 3 bases from J; bases unmatched to any gene: 7.